This is a list of T cell receptor beta chains from one sample in a study of OX40 agonist ivuxolimab in advanced cancers. TCRdb keeps only in-frame clones here, not all; method: immunoSEQ multiplex PCR. Of about 83,000 clones listed, approximately 79% are singletons. Material: CD4+ or CD8+ T cells sorted from blood, obtained in a trial of the OX40 agonist ivuxolimab. The receptors were sampled from an adult with an advanced solid tumor such as melanoma, head and neck, liver or kidney cancer. CDR3s include the opening cysteine and the closing phenylalanine or tryptophan. The D gene is left open where the match is weak. Size is omitted from some rows. Given values are once, few, many or a class for expanded clones.

TGTGCCAGCTTCGATAACTATGGCTACACCTTC	CASFDNYGYTF	NA	NA	TRBV2	TRBJ1-2
TGCGCCAGCAGTCTTGTGGGACAGGATAATGAAAAACTGTTTTTT	CASSLVGQDNEKLFF	NA	TRBD1	TRBV5-1	TRBJ1-4
TGTGCCAGCACCCCCGAAAGGGGGGCGGTTTCACCCCTCCACTTT	CASTPERGAVSPLHF	NA	NA	TRBV28	TRBJ1-6
TGTGCCAGCAGTTCGGACAGGGTAGGCGGCTACACCTTC	CASSSDRVGGYTF	NA	TRBD1	TRBV28	TRBJ1-2
TGTGCCAGCAGCTTAGAAGGGAGGGTGATGGAGACCCAGTACTTC	CASSLEGRVMETQYF	NA	TRBD2	TRBV7-9	TRBJ2-5
TGTGCCAGCAGCTTCGGAAGGGGGGCCGGGGAGCTGTTTTTT	CASSFGRGAGELFF	NA	NA	TRBV11-3	TRBJ2-2
TGTGCCAGTTCCGAACAGGGGAGCTCCTACGAGCAGTACTTC	CASSEQGSSYEQYF	NA	TRBD1	TRBV19	TRBJ2-7
TGTGCCAGCAGCTTGGGGGGGGCGGGGCAGCCCCAGCATTTT	CASSLGGAGQPQHF	NA	NA	TRBV5-6	TRBJ1-5
TGTGCCAGCTCACCGGGGTCCCAAGGGAAAGGCTATGGCTACACCTTC	CASSPGSQGKGYGYTF	few	NA	TRBV18	TRBJ1-2
TGCGCCAGCAGCCCGGGTGGGCCCCGGGTCAATGAGCAGTTCTTC	CASSPGGPRVNEQFF	NA	NA	TRBV5-1	TRBJ2-1
TGTGCCAGCAGCCGGCAGGGCAGGGGGTTCACAGATACGCAGTATTTT	CASSRQGRGFTDTQYF	NA	TRBD1	TRBV7-2	TRBJ2-3
TGTGCCAGCAGCTTAGCGGGAGGGGCGAGTACCGGGGAGCTGTTTTTT	CASSLAGGASTGELFF	NA	TRBD2	TRBV7-6	TRBJ2-2
TGTGCCAGCAGTTACTTTGTAGCGTCCCCTCTCTACGAGCAGTACTTC	CASSYFVASPLYEQYF	NA	NA	TRBV6-6	TRBJ2-7
TGTGCCAGCTCACCACGGGTTCAGCGGGCAGATACGCAGTATTTT	CASSPRVQRADTQYF	once	NA	TRBV18	TRBJ2-3
TGTGCCAGCAGTTCCCACAGTGACGGCACAGATACGCAGTATTTT	CASSSHSDGTDTQYF	NA	NA	TRBV6-6	TRBJ2-3
TGTGCCAGTAGTATAGATCTGTCGCGGGCTGAGCAGTTCTTC	CASSIDLSRAEQFF	once	NA	TRBV19	TRBJ2-1
TGTGCCAGTAGCGGACAGGGAAAAACCGGGGAGCTGTTTTTT	CASSGQGKTGELFF	NA	TRBD1	TRBV19	TRBJ2-2
TGTGCCAGCAGCTTGTTAGGGGTATATCAAGAGACCCAGTACTTC	CASSLLGVYQETQYF	NA	NA	TRBV5-5	TRBJ2-5
TGTGCCAGTACTTTCGGACACACGAAAAACACTGAAGCTTTCTTT	CASTFGHTKNTEAFF	NA	NA	TRBV19	TRBJ1-1
TGTGCCAGCTCACCCATGGAGGGAAGTATCTACGAGCAGTACTTC	CASSPMEGSIYEQYF	NA	NA	TRBV18	TRBJ2-7